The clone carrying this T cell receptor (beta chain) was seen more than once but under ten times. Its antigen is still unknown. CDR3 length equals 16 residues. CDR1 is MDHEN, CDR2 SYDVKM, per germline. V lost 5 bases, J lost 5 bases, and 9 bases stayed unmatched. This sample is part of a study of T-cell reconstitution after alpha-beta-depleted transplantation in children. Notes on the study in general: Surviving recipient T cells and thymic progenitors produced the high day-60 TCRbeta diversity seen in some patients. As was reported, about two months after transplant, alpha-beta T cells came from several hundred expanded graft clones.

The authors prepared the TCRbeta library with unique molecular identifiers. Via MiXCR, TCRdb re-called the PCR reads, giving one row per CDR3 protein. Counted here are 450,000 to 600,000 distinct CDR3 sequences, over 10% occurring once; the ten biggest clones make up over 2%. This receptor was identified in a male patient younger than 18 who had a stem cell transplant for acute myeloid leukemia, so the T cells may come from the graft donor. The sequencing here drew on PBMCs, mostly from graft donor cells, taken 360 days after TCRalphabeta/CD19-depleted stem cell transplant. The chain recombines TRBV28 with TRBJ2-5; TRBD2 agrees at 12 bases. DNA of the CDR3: TGTGCCAGCAGTCCAAGACTAGCGGGAGCGGGGGAGACCCAGTACTTC. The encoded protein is CASSPRLAGAGETQYF. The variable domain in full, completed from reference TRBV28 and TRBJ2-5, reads DVKVTQSSRYLVKRTGEKVFLECVQDMDHENMFWYRQDPGLGLRLIYFSYDVKMKEKGDIPEGYSVSREKKERFSLILESASTNQTSMYLCASSPRLAGAGETQYFGPGTRLLVL.